These 4 T cell receptor beta chains were sequenced from one sample in a study of blood T cell repertoires in COVID-19. Libraries were prepared by immunoSEQ multiplex PCR; TCRdb keeps only in-frame clonotypes and omits some of them. The table records roughly 340,000 clones, approximately 87% of them present only once. The sequenced sample consisted of peripheral blood. These TCRs come from a woman aged 45-60 years with COVID-19, enrolled during active disease.

The genes are TRBV6-2 or TRBV6-3 and TRBJ2-4; TRBD1 aligns across 7 bases. Trimming at V came to 4 bases and at J to 6 bases, leaving 6 bases not matched to a gene. This CDR3 has 14 amino acids. In germline, CDR1 is MNHEY, CDR2 SVGEGT. This CDR3 reads CASSLRGRTNIQYF. For the CDR3, the DNA is TGTGCCAGCAGTTTGAGGGGGCGGACAAACATTCAGTACTTC.

This rearrangement joins TRBV18 to TRBJ2-3, with TRBD2 as a possible D gene (5 bases). V lost 0 bases and J lost 5, with 15 bases in between. The germline gives CDR1 KGHSH, CDR2 LQKENI. The CDR3 runs to 16 residues. CDR3 loop: CASSPPYPGKGDTQYF. In DNA form, the CDR3 reads TGTGCCAGCTCACCACCGTATCCCGGGAAGGGAGATACGCAGTATTTT.

The V and J genes are TRBV7-2 and TRBJ1-1; D not certain. The CDR3 is 14 residues long. V lost 3 bases and J lost 0, with 8 bases in between. Germline assignment: CDR1 SGHTA and CDR2 FQGNSA. The CDR3, as DNA: TGTGCCAGCAGCTTTTCTCAGTTGAACACTGAAGCTTTCTTT. It specifies CASSFSQLNTEAFF.

The CDR3: CSVARGDKSSPLHF. In DNA form, the CDR3 reads TGCAGCGTTGCTCGAGGGGACAAAAGTTCACCCCTCCACTTT. The chain recombines TRBV29-1 with TRBJ1-6; D is possibly TRBD1 (6 bases). The CDR3 contains 14 residues. V lost 4 bases and J 9 bases, leaving 16 bases between the germline ends. Germline lookup yields CDR1 SQVTM and CDR2 ANQGSEA.